This TCR beta chain was found in a study of neurological immune-mediated disorders. 5'RACE with 10-nucleotide random UMIs generated the cDNA. TCRdb fed the 5' RACE reads into MiXCR, producing one record per CDR3 protein. This table has fewer than 35,000 distinct CDR3 sequences, about 3.5% appearing once. This CDR3 spans 13 amino acids. Germline loops: CDR1 SGHTA, CDR2 FQGNSA. The ends were cut back, 4 bases at V and 7 bases at J, with 11 bases in the middle. This clonotype has at least ten counts. Its specificity is not known. Findings and limits, study-wide: None of the CDR3 amino acid sequences of expanded clones were shared across subjects, and this suggested private repertoires in all groups. Healthy controls had more TCR clonal expansion than multiple sclerosis, which showed the least, whereas HTLV-1-associated myelopathy showed the most.

The sequence was collected from a woman aged 30 to 39 with multiple sclerosis. The material sequenced was PBMCs. This chain uses TRBV7-2 with TRBJ1-5; D not resolved. The CDR3 region is CASSSNLRQPQHF. The CDR3 coding sequence is TGTGCCAGCAGCTCAAACCTTAGACAGCCCCAGCATTTT. Complete variable domain (other parts from reference TRBV7-2 and TRBJ1-5): GAGVSQSPSNKVTEKGKDVELRCDPISGHTALYWYRQSLGQGLEFLIYFQGNSAPDKSGLPSDRFSAERTGGSVSTLTIQRTQQEDSAVYLCASSSNLRQPQHFGDGTRLSIL.